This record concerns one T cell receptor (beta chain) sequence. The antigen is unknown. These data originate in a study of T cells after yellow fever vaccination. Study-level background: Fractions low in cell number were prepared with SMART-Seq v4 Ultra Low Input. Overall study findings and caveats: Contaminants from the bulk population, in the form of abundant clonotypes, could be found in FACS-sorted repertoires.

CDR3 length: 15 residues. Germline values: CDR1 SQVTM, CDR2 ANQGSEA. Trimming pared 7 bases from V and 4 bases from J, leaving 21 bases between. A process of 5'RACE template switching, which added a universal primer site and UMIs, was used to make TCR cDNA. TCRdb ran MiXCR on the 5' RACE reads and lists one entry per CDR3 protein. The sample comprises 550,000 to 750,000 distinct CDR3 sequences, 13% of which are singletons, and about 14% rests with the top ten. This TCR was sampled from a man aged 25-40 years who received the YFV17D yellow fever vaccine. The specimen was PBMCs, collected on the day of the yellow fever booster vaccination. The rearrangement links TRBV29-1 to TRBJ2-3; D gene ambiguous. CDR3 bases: TGCAGCGGATTGCACCGGGCCCAGACCGCAGATACGCAGTATTTT. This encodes CSGLHRAQTADTQYF.